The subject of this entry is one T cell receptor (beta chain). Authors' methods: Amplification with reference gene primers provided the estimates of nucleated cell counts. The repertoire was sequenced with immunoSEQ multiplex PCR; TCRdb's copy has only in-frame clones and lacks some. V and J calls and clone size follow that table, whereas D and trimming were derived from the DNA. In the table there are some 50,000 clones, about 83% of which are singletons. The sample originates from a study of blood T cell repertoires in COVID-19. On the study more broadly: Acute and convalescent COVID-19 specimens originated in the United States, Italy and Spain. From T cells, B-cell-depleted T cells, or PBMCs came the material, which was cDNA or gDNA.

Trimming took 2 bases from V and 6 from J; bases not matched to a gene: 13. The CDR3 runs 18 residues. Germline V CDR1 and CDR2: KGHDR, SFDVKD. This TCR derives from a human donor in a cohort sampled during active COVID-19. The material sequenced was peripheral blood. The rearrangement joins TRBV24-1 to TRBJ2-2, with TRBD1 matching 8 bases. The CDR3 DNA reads TGTGCCACCAGTGATTCCGAGACAGGGGAAATAGTATCCGGGGAGCTGTTTTTT. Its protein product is CATSDSETGEIVSGELFF.